This TCR beta chain was captured by sequencing in a study of long-term antiretroviral therapy in people with HIV. Study findings and constraints: Subsequent to ART, diversity was augmented yet persisted below that of transplant donor controls.

The assay, immunoSEQ v3.0, was run at survey level. Only in-frame clones appear in the TCRdb table, and some are missing; sequencing was by immunoSEQ multiplex PCR. There are 20,000 to 25,000 clones in the sample; around 80% occur only once, and 6.5% to 7.5% lies in the top ten. This clone was seen only once. Its specificity is not known. This clonotype was sampled from a man aged 25-40 years with HIV. The sample was unsorted PBMCs, taken 1.5 years after starting antiretroviral therapy.

The CDR3 protein is CASRVLPLNKRSCSNQPQHF. The CDR3 coding sequence is TGTGCCAGCAGGGTCCTCCCCTTGAATAAACGGTCCTGTAGCAATCAGCCCCAGCATTTT. The rearrangement links TRBV6-4 to TRBJ1-5, with D hard to call. Between the trimmed V and J ends, which lost 6 bases and 0 bases, there was a span of 27 bases. Germline lookup yields CDR1 MRHNA and CDR2 SNTAGT. This CDR3 region has 20 residues.